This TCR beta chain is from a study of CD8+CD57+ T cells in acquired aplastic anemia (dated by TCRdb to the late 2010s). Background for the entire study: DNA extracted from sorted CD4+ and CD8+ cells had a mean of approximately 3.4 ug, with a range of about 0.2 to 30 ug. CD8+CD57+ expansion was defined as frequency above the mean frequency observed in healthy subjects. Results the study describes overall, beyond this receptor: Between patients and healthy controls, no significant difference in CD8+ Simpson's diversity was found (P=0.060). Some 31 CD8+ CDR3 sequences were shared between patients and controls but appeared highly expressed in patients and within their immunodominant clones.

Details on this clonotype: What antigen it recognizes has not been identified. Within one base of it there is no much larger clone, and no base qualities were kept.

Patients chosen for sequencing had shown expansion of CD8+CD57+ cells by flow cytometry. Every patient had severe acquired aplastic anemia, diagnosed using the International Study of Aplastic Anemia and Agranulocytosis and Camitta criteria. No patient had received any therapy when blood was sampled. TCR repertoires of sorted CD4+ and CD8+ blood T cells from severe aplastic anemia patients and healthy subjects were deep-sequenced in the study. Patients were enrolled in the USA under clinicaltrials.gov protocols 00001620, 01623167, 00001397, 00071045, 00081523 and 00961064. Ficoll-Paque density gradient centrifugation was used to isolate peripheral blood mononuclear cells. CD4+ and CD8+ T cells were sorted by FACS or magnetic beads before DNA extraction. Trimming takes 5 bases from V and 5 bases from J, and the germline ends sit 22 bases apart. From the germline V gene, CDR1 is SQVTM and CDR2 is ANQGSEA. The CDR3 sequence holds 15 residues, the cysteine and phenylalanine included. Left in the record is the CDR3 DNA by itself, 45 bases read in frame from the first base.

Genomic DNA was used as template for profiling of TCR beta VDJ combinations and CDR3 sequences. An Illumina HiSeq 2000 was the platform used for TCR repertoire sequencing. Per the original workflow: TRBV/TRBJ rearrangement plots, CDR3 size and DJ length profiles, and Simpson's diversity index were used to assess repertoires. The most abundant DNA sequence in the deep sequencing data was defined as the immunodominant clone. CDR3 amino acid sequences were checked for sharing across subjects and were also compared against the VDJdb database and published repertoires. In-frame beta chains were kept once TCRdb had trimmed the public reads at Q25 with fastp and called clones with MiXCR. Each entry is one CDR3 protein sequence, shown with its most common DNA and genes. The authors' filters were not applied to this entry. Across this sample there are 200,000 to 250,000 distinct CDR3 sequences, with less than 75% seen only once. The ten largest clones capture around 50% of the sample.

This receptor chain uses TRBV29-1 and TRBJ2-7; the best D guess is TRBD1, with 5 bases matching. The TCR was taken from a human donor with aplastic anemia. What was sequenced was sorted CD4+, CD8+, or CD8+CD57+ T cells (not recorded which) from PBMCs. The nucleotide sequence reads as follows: TGCAGCGTTTTGGTCCAGGGAAGGATGAAGAACGAGCAGTACTTC. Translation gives CSVLVQGRMKNEQYF.